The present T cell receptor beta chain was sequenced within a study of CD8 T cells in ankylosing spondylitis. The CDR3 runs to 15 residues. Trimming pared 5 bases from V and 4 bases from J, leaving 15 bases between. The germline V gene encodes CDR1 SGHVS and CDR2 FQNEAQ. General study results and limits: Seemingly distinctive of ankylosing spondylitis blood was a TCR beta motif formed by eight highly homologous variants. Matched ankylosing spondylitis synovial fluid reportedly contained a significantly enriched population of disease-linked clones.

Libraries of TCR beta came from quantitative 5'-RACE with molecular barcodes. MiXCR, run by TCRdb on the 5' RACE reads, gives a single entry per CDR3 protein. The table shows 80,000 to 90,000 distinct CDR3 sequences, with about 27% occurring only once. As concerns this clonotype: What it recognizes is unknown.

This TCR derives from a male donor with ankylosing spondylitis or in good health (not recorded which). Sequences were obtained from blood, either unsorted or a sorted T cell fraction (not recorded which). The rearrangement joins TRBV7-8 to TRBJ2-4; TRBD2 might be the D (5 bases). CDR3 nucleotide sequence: TGTGCCAGCAGCGATTGGACTGCTGAAAAAAACATTCAGTACTTC. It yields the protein CASSDWTAEKNIQYF.